A single T cell receptor beta chain is shown here with its context. Its target is unknown. The data were obtained in a study of CD8+ T cells in alopecia areata. Germline V CDR1 and CDR2: MGHDK, SYGVNS. CDR3 length: 11 residues. The V gene lost 4 bases and the J gene lost 11 bases, with 10 bases spanning the gap. The study team obtained lesional scalp punch biopsies and peripheral blood from alopecia areata patients. It was from PBMCs that CD4+ and CD8+ T cells were sorted. RNA, once extracted, was reverse transcribed into cDNA for use as the sequencing template. The repertoire was sequenced with immunoSEQ multiplex PCR; TCRdb's copy has only in-frame clones and lacks some. The sample consists of almost 35,000 clones, 55% of them appearing once. General study points: Sharing of TCRs across patients appeared less clear than in mice, possibly for HLA-related reasons. Normal scalp showed lower clonality than lesional scalp, especially alopecia totalis/universalis.

This sequence was found in a human donor with alopecia areata. J is TRBJ2-3 and V is TRBV25-1, with D perhaps matching TRBD2 (5 bases). The sequencing sample was made of NKG2D-high CD8+ T cells sorted from blood. CDR3: CASSASRGQYF. In nucleotides, the CDR3 is TGTGCCAGCAGTGCATCCCGGGGGCAGTATTTT. Full variable domain (remainder filled in from reference TRBV25-1 and TRBJ2-3): EADIYQTPRYLVIGTGKKITLECSQTMGHDKMYWYQQDPGMELHLIHYSYGVNSTEKGDLSSESTVSRIRTEHFPLTLESARPSHTSQYLCASSASRGQYFGPGTRLTVL.